This T cell receptor beta chain was captured by sequencing in a study of blood T cell repertoires in COVID-19. On the study more broadly: The United States, Italy and Spain supplied acute and convalescent COVID-19 samples. Nucleic acid was either cDNA or gDNA, and it came from T cells, B-cell-depleted T cells, or PBMCs.

Authors' processing steps: The assay estimated nucleated cells by amplifying reference gene primers. Only in-frame clones appear in the TCRdb table, and some are missing; sequencing was by immunoSEQ multiplex PCR. Clone size and the V and J calls come from that table; the DNA yielded D and trimming. The sample has about 290,000 clones; around 86% are singletons. The germline gives CDR1 MNHEY, CDR2 SVGAGI. There are 15 residues in the CDR3. With V trimmed by 7 bases and J by 8 bases, 7 bases remained unmatched. The chain has TRBV6-5 and TRBJ2-1; 14 positions agree with TRBD2. The clonotype originates from a woman aged 25 to 39 with active or convalescent COVID-19. Sequencing was performed on peripheral blood. CDR3 DNA: TGTGCCAGCAAGTGGACTAGCGGGGGGATCGATGAGCAGTTCTTC. Translation: CASKWTSGGIDEQFF.